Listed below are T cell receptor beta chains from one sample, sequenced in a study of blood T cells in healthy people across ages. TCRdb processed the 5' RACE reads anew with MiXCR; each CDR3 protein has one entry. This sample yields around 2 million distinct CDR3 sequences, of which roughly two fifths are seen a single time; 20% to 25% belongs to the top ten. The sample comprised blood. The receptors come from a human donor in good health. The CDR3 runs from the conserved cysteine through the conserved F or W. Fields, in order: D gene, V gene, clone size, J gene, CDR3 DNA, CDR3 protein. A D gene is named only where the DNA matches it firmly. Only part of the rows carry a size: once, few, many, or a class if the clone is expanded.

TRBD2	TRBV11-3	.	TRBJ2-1	TGTGCCAGCAGCTTTCTTTTTACTAGCGGGTACAATGAGCAGTTCTTC	CASSFLFTSGYNEQFF
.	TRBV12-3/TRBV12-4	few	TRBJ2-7	TGTGCCAGCAGTTTACCGTGGGGGAGCTCCTACGAGCAGTACTTC	CASSLPWGSSYEQYF
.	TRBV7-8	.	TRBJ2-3	TGTGCCAGCAGCCCAGGGGGGGTCACTAGCACAGATACGCAGTATTTT	CASSPGGVTSTDTQYF
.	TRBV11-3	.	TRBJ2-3	TGTGCCAGCAGCCCCCATCGGGGGATAGATACGCAGTATTTT	CASSPHRGIDTQYF
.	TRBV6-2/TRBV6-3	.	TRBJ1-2	TGTGCCGGCATGGAGGTTCTTCAAGATTATGGCTACACCTTC	CAGMEVLQDYGYTF
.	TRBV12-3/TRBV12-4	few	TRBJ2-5	TGTGCCAGCAGGGGGTCTACACGGACCCAGTACTTC	CASRGSTRTQYF
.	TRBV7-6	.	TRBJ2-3	TGTGCCAGCAGCTTAGTCGGGGAAATGCAGTATTTT	CASSLVGEMQYF
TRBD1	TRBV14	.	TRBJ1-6	TGTGCCAGCAGCCACCGGACAGGGGGATCACCCCTCCACTTT	CASSHRTGGSPLHF
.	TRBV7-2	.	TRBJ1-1	TGTGCCAGCAGCACCGTGAGCGAAATCATGAACACTGAAGCTTTCTTT	CASSTVSEIMNTEAFF
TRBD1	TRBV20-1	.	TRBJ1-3	TGCAGTGCTCCACAGGGGGCGAATAGAAACACCATATATTTT	CSAPQGANRNTIYF
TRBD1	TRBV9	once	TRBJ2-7	TGTGCCAGCAGCGGGACAGGGGGCGGCCTCGAGCAGTACTTC	CASSGTGGGLEQYF
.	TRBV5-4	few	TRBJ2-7	TGTGCCAGCAGGAAGGACAGCGGGGTCTACGAGCAGTACTTC	CASRKDSGVYEQYF
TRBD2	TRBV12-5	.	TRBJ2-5	TGTGCTAGTGGTTCCTGGACTAGCGGGGGCCAAGAGACCCAGTACTTC	CASGSWTSGGQETQYF
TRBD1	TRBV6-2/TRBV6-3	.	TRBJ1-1	TGTGCCAGCAAAGCAGGGGGCGCGGGAGCTTTCTTT	CASKAGGAGAFF
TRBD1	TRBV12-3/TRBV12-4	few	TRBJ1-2	TGTGCCAGCAGTTTGACAGGGGGGTTTGGCTACACCTTC	CASSLTGGFGYTF
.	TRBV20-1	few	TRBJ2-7	TGCAGTGCTAGTGGTCAACAGGGCGCCTACGAGCAGTACTTC	CSASGQQGAYEQYF
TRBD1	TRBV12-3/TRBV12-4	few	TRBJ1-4	TGTGCCAGCAGCCAGGGACAGTATAATGAAAAACTGTTTTTT	CASSQGQYNEKLFF
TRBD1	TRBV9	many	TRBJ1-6	TGTGCCAGCAGCTCCCAGACAGGGGCCTATAATTCACCCCTCCACTTT	CASSSQTGAYNSPLHF
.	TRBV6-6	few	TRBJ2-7	TGTGCCGTCCGACAGACTTTAAACCTCTACGAGCAGTACTTC	CAVRQTLNLYEQYF
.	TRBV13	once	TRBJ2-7	TGTGCCAGCAGCCCGGGGTCTTTAGCCTACGAGCAGTACTTC	CASSPGSLAYEQYF
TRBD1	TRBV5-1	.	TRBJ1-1	TGCGCCAGCAGCTTACTACCGGCCGGGACAGGGGTCCGCGGCACTGAAGCTTTCTTT	CASSLLPAGTGVRGTEAFF
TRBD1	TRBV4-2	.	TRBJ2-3	TGTGCCAGCAGCACTCGACAGGGCCCGAACGGGGATACGCAGTATTTT	CASSTRQGPNGDTQYF
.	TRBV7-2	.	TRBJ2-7	TGTGCCAGCAGCTTAGGCAAACGGTACGAGCAGTACTTC	CASSLGKRYEQYF
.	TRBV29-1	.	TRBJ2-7	TGCAGCGTTGCCACACCTAACAGGGTTGGACTCTACGAGCAGTACTTC	CSVATPNRVGLYEQYF
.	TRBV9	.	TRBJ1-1	TGTGCCAGCAGCACCGAGGATAGGGTGTACGCTGAAGCTTTCTTT	CASSTEDRVYAEAFF
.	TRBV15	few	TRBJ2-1	TGTGCCACCAGCAGAGAGAGGGGCCTGGGCAATGAGCAGTTCTTC	CATSRERGLGNEQFF
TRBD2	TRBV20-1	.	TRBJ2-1	TGCAGTGCTTCGACTAGCGGGGGGCCGCCTTACAATGAGCAGTTCTTC	CSASTSGGPPYNEQFF
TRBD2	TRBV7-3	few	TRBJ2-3	TGTGCCAGCAGCTTACTAGCGGGGGCCCTAGGTGATACGCAGTATTTT	CASSLLAGALGDTQYF
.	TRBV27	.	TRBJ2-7	TGTGCCAGCAGTTCTCTGGGGAACGAGCAGTACTTC	CASSSLGNEQYF
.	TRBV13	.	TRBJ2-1	TGTGCCAGCAGCCCGGGGTTTACACGGATGCAAACCTACAATGAGCAGTTCTTC	CASSPGFTRMQTYNEQFF
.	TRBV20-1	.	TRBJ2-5	TGCAGCGCTTGTAGTTTGGCAGGAGAAGAGACCCAGTACTTC	CSACSLAGEETQYF
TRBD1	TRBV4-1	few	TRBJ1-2	TGCGCCAGCAGCCCCCCCCCGGGACAGCTTAACTATGGCTACACCTTC	CASSPPPGQLNYGYTF
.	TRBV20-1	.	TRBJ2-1	TGCAGTGCTAGAGTGGGAACATCCTACAATGAGCAGTTCTTC	CSARVGTSYNEQFF
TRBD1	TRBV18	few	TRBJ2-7	TGTGCCAGCTCACCCAGGACAGGTCTGGGGTACGAGCAGTACTTC	CASSPRTGLGYEQYF
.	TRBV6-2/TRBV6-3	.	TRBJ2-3	TGTGCCAGCAGTTACGGGGGGAATCTGGATACGCAGTATTTT	CASSYGGNLDTQYF
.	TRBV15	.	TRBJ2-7	TGTGCCACCAGCAGAGAAGATGAATCCTCCTACGAGCAGTACTTC	CATSREDESSYEQYF
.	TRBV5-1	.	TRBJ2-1	TGCGCCAGCAGCTTGGGCAACCTGGGAAATGAGCAGTTCTTC	CASSLGNLGNEQFF
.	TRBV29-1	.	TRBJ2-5	TGCAGCGGGGCCTTCATGGGGCCGTTGCGAGAGACCCAGTACTTC	CSGAFMGPLRETQYF
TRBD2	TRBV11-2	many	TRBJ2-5	TGTGCCAGCAGCTCCGGGGGGTTCCTAGAGACCCAGTACTTC	CASSSGGFLETQYF
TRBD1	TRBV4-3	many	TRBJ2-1	TGCGCCAGCAGCCAAGAGACAGGGGGCTACAATGAGCAGTTCTTC	CASSQETGGYNEQFF
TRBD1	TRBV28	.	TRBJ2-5	TGTGCCAGCAGTTCCCCTTCGACAGGGGGCAAAGAGCAGTACTTC	CASSSPSTGGKEQYF
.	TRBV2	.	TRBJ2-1	TGTGCCAGCAGTGAAGCGCTTGACAGACTAGGGTTCTTC	CASSEALDRLGFF